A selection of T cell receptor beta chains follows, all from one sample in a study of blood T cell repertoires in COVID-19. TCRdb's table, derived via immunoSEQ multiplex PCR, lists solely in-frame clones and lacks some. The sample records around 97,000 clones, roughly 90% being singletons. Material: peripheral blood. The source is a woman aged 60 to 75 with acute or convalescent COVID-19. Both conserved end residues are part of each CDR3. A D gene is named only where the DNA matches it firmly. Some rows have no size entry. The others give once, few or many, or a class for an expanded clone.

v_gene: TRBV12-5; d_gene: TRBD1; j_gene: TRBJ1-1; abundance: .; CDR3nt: TGTGCTAGTGGTTTGACGTTTGGGACAGCCGACACTGAAGCTTTCTTT; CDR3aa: CASGLTFGTADTEAFF
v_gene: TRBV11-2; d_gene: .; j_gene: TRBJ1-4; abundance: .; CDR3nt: TGTGCCAGCAGCTTAGACCCTGGCGAAAAACTGTTTTTT; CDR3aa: CASSLDPGEKLFF
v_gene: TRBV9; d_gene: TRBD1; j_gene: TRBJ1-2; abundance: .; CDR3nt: TGTGCCAGCAGCGTAGGGACAGGTGACTATGGCTACACCTTC; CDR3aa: CASSVGTGDYGYTF
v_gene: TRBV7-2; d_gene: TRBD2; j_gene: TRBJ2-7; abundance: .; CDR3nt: TGTGCCAGCAGCTTCCCAGGAAGCGGGAGGTCCTACGAGCAGTACTTC; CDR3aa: CASSFPGSGRSYEQYF
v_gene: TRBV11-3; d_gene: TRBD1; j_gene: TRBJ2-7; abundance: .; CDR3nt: TGTGCCAGCAGCCCCGGGACAGGGGCTTTGGATGCCTACGAGCAGTACTTC; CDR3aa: CASSPGTGALDAYEQYF
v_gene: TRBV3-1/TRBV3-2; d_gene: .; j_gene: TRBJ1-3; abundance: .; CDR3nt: TGTGCCAGCAGTCTAGCCCCGAGCTCTGGAAACACCATATATTTT; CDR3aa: CASSLAPSSGNTIYF
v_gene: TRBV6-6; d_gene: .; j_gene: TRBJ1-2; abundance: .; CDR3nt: TGTGCCAGCGACGCCCAGGGCTCAATCTATGGCTACACCTTC; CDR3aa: CASDAQGSIYGYTF
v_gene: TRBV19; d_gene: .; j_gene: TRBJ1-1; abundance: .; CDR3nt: TGTGCCAGTAGTATAGGGCCGGGAGTGGACACTGAAGCTTTCTTT; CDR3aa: CASSIGPGVDTEAFF
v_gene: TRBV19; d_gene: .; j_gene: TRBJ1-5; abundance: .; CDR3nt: TGTGCCAGTAGTATGGGGAGCGTGCCCCAGCATTTT; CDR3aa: CASSMGSVPQHF
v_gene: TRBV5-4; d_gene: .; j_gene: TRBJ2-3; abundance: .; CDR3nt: TGTGCCAGCAATGTCTTCGGCACAGATACGCAGTATTTT; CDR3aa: CASNVFGTDTQYF
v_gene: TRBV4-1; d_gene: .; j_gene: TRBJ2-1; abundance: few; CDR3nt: TGCGCCAGCAGCAACCTGGACTTACTTCAATACAATGAGCAGTTCTTC; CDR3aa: CASSNLDLLQYNEQFF
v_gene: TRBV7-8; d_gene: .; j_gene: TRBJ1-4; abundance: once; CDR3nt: TGTGCCAGCAGCTTAGGCGACAGAAATAATGAAAAACTGTTTTTT; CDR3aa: CASSLGDRNNEKLFF
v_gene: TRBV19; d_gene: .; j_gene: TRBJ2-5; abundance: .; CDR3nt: TGTGCCAGTAGTATGCGGACTGCTCTTGAACTGGGTCAAGAGACCCAGTACTTC; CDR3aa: CASSMRTALELGQETQYF
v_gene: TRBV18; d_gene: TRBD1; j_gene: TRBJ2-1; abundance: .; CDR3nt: TGTGCCAGCACCCCGGACAGGAGCTCCTACAATGAGCAGTTCTTC; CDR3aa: CASTPDRSSYNEQFF
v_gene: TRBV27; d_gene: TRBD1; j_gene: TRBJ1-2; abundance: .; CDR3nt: TGTGCCAGCAGTCCACTAAACAGGGGCGGTGAGACCTTC; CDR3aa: CASSPLNRGGETF
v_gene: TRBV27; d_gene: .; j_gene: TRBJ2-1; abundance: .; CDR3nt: TGTGCCAGCAGTTTAACCGCAGGGGATGTCAATGAGCAGTTCTTC; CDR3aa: CASSLTAGDVNEQFF
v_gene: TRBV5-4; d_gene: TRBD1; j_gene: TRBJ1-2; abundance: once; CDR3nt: TGTGCCAGCAGCTTAGGACAGGGGATTAGCTACACCTTC; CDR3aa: CASSLGQGISYTF
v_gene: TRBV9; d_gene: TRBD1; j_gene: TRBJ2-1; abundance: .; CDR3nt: TGTGCCAGCAGCGTAGGGGACAGCTCGGGTGAGCAGTTCTTC; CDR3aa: CASSVGDSSGEQFF
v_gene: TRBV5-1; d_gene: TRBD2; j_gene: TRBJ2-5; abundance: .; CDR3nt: TGCGCCAGCAGTCAGACTAGCGGGAGGGAAGAGACCCAGTACTTC; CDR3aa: CASSQTSGREETQYF
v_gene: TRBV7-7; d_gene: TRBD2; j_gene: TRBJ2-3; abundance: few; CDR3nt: TGTGCTAGCAGCCGGACTAGCGGGAGGGAAGATACGCAGTATTTT; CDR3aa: CASSRTSGREDTQYF
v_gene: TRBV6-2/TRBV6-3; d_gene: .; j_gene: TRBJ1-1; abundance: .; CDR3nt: TGTGCCAGCAGTTACCGGGGGGGGAACACTGAAGCTTTCTTT; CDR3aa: CASSYRGGNTEAFF
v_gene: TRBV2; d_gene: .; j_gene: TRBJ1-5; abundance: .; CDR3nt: TGTGCCAGCAGTTTATTCGGAGCGCCCCAGCATTTT; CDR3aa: CASSLFGAPQHF
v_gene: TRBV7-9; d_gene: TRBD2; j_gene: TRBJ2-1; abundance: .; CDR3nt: TGTGCCAGCAGCTCTTTAGCGGGAGACAATGAGCAGTTCTTC; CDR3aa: CASSSLAGDNEQFF
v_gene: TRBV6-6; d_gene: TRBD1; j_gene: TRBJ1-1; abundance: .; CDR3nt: TGTGCCAGCACCTTTGGACAGGAAGTAAAGAAAGCTTTCTTT; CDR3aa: CASTFGQEVKKAFF
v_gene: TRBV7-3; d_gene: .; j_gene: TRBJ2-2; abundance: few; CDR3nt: TGTGCCAGCAGCTTAGGGGGGTGGCCCGTCGGGGAGCTGTTTTTT; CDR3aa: CASSLGGWPVGELFF
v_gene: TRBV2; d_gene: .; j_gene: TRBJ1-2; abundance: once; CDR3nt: TGTGCCAGCAGTAGAGACAGCGTCGACAACTATGGCTACACCTTC; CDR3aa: CASSRDSVDNYGYTF
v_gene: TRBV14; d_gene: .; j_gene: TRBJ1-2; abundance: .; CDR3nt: TGTGCCAGCAGCCAGGACATCGCACTTACATATGGCTACACCTTC; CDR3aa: CASSQDIALTYGYTF
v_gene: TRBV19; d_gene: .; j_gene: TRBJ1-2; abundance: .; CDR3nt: TGTGCCAGCTGGAAGTCCCGCGGCAAAATAGGTGGCTACACCTTC; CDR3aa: CASWKSRGKIGGYTF
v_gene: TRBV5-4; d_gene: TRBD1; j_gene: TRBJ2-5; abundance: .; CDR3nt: TGTGCCAGCAGCATGGGGACAGTTCCGGAGACCCAGTACTTC; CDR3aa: CASSMGTVPETQYF
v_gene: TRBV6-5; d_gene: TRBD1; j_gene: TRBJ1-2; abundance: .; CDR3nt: TGTGCCAGCACCACTGGGACAGGGGCTGGCTACACCTTC; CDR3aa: CASTTGTGAGYTF
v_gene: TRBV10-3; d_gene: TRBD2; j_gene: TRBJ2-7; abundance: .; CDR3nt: TGTGCCAGTACCGGGACTAGCGTCGACGAGCAGTACTTC; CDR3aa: CASTGTSVDEQYF
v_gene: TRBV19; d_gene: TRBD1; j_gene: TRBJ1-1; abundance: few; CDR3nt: TGTGCCAGTAGTACCTCGGGACAGCCGAACACTGAAGCTTTCTTT; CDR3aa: CASSTSGQPNTEAFF
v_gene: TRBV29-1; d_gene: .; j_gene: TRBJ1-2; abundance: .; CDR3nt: TGCAGCGTTGCGAGAGGAGACTATGGCTACACCTTC; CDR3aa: CSVARGDYGYTF
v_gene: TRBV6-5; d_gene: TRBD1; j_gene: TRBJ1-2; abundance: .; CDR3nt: TGTGCCAGCAGTTACGGGACAGGGGGTATCTATGGCTACACCTTC; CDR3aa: CASSYGTGGIYGYTF
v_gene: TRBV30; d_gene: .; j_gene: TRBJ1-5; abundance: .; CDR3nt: TGTGCCTGTTCAACCGGGGTCGGGGTTCAGCCCCAGCATTTT; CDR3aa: CACSTGVGVQPQHF
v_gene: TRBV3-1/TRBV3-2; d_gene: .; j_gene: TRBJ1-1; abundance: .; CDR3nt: TGTGCCAGCAGCTTCAGGGCGGGGGGCACTGAAGCTTTCTTT; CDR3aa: CASSFRAGGTEAFF
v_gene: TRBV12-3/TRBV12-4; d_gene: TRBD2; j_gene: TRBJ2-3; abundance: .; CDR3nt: TGTGCCAGCAGCGGGGGGAGACTAAGGTATTTT; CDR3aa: CASSGGRLRYF
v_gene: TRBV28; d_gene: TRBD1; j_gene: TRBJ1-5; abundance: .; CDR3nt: TGTGCCAGCAGTTTAAGTGGCGTTTTAGGGGGCTATGGTCAGCCCCAGCATTTT; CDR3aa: CASSLSGVLGGYGQPQHF